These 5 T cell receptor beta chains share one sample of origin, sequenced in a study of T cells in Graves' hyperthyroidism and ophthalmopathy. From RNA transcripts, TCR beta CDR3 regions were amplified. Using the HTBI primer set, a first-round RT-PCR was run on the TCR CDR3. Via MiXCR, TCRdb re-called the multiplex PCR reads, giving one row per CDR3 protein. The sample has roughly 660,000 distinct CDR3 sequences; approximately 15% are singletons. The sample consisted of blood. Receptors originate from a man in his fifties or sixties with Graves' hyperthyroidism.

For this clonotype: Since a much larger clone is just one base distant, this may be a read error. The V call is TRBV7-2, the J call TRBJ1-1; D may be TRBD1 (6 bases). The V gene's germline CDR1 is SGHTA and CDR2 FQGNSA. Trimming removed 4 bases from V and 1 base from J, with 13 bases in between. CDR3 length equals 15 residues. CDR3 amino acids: CASSSERQENTEAFF. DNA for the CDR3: TGTGCCAGCAGCTCAGAGCGACAGGAGAACACTGAAGCTTTCTTT. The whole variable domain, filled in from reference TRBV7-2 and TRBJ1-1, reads GAGVSQSPSNKVTEKGKDVELRCDPISGHTALYWYRQSLGQGLEFLIYFQGNSAPDKSGLPSDRFSAERTGGSVSTLTIQRTQQEDSAVYLCASSSERQENTEAFFGQGTRLTVV.

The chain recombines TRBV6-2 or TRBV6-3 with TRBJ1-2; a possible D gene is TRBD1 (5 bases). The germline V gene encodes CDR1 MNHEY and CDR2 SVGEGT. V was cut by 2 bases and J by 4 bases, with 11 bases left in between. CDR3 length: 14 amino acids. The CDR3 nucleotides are TGTGCCAGCAGTTACGGGACGGACTTCTATGGCTACACCTTC. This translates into CASSYGTDFYGYTF.

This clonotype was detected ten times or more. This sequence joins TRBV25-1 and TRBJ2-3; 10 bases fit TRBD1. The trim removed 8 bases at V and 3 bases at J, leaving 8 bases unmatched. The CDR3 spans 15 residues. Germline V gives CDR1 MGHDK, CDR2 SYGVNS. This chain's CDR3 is CASHPTGGWTDTQYF. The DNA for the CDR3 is TGTGCCAGCCATCCGACAGGGGGCTGGACAGATACGCAGTATTTT.

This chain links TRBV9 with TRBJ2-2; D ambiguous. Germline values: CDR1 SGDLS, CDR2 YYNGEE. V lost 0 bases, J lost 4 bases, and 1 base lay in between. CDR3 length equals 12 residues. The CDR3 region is CASSVVTGELFF. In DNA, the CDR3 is TGTGCCAGCAGCGTAGTCACCGGGGAGCTGTTTTTT.

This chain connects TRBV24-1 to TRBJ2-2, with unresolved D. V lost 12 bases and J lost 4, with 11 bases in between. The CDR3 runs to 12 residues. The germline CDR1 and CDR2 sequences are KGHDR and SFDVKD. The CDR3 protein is CASMTGTGELFF. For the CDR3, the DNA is TGTGCCTCCATGACGGGCACCGGGGAGCTGTTTTTT.